Below are 10 T cell receptor beta chains sequenced from a single sample in a study of early stage breast cancer tumors listed by TCRdb under 2017. Library preparation employed the immunoSEQ multiplex PCR assay. TCRdb mirrors the immuneACCESS table, restricted to in-frame sequences. Some clones are absent from its copies; in checked studies, under half trace to an unresolved V gene, and the reason for the others is unknown. The sample contains fewer than 35,000 clones, 72% of them found a single time. The top ten hold around 35% of the sample. The sequenced sample consisted of blood. Receptors were obtained from a person aged 45-65 years with breast cancer.

By share, this clone ranks as medium-sized. The chain couples TRBV19 to TRBJ2-2, with D unclear. Trimming stripped 6 bases from V and 5 bases from J, with 7 bases between. CDR1 and CDR2 (germline): LNHDA, SQIVND (reference sequence). The CDR3 runs to 12 residues. CDR3 amino acids: CASSDRTGELFF. In DNA, the CDR3 is TGTGCCAGTAGCGATCGGACCGGGGAGCTGTTTTTT.

The chain combines TRBV7-9 with TRBJ2-7; the D call may be TRBD1 or TRBD2 (5 bases each). Germline CDR1 is SEHNR and CDR2 is FQNEAQ (reference sequence). V was clipped by 1 base and J by 7 bases, with 11 bases between them. The CDR3 runs to 13 residues. CDR3 amino acids: CASSLGGSREQYF. In DNA, the CDR3 is TGTGCCAGCAGCTTAGGGGGGTCTAGGGAGCAGTACTTC.

This chain uses TRBV19 with TRBJ2-3, with D possibly TRBD2 on 5 matching bases. The CDR3 runs 13 residues. CDR1 LNHDA and CDR2 SQIVND come from the germline V gene (reference sequence). The V end lost 6 bases, the J end lost 6 bases, and 13 bases lay between the germline ends. The chain's CDR3 is CASSLDREDTQYF. The CDR3 nucleotides are TGTGCCAGTAGCCTCGATAGGGAGGATACGCAGTATTTT.

This chain joins TRBV7-8 and TRBJ1-2; weak D call: TRBD1 (6 bases). V was clipped by 1 base and J by 4 bases, with 10 bases between them. Germline V CDR1 and CDR2: SGHVS, FQNEAQ. The CDR3 length is 14 residues. The CDR3 DNA reads as TGTGCCAGCAGCTTAGATCAGGGGATCTATGGCTACACCTTC. Translated, it gives CASSLDQGIYGYTF.

V is TRBV12-5 and J is TRBJ2-5; D perhaps matches TRBD2 (5 bases). The CDR3 has 11 residues. The V and J ends lost 6 bases and 5 bases respectively, with 7 bases between them. Germline V CDR1 and CDR2: LGHNT, FRNRAP. The CDR3 here is CASGTGETQYF. In DNA, the CDR3 is TGTGCTAGTGGCACGGGGGAGACCCAGTACTTC.

This clone was observed a single time. This sequence joins TRBV10-3 and TRBJ2-5; D could derive from TRBD1 or TRBD2 (5 bases each). CDR3 length: 14 residues. V lost 1 base to trimming and J lost 4 bases, with 10 bases between them. The germline V gene has CDR1 ENHRY and CDR2 SYGVKD. The CDR3 bases are TGTGCCATCAGTGAGTTGGGGACCTCAGAGACCCAGTACTTC. Protein sequence: CAISELGTSETQYF.

This chain uses TRBV5-6 with TRBJ2-1, with a tentative D call TRBD1 (5 bases). The germline V and J ends were trimmed by 8 bases and 0 bases, with 12 bases remaining between them. This CDR3 is 14 amino acids long. CDR1 is SGHDT, CDR2 YYEEEE, per germline. The CDR3 nucleotides read TGTGCCAGTGACGACAGTCTCTCCTACAATGAGCAGTTCTTC. Translating it yields CASDDSLSYNEQFF. The full variable domain, completed using reference TRBV5-6 and TRBJ2-1, is DAGVTQSPTHLIKTRGQQVTLRCSPKSGHDTVSWYQQALGQGPQFIFQYYEEEERQRGNFPDRFSGHQFPNYSSELNVNALLLGDSALYLCASDDSLSYNEQFFGPGTRLTVL.

The genes are TRBV6-1 and TRBJ1-4; no clear D gene. From germline, CDR1 is MNHNS and CDR2 SASEGT. CDR3 length equals 15 residues. Trimming left V 10 bases short and J 5 bases short, with 20 bases between. The DNA of the CDR3 is TGTGCCACAAAAAAGTTCAGGTGGGTGAATGAAAAACTGTTTTTT. Encoded protein: CATKKFRWVNEKLFF.

This clone occurred once. The chain links TRBV19 to TRBJ2-2, with D possibly being TRBD1 (5 bases). The CDR3 covers 14 residues. V lost 3 bases to trimming and J lost 5 bases, with 10 bases between them. Germline V CDR1 and CDR2: LNHDA, SQIVND (reference sequence). The CDR3 loop reads CASSIDRWTGELFF. CDR3 sequence (DNA): TGTGCCAGTAGTATCGACAGATGGACCGGGGAGCTGTTTTTT. Complete variable domain (other parts from reference TRBV19 and TRBJ2-2): DGGITQSPKYLFRKEGQNVTLSCEQNLNHDAMYWYRQDPGQGLRLIYYSQIVNDFQKGDIAEGYSVSREKKESFPLTVTSAQKNPTAFYLCASSIDRWTGELFFGEGSRLTVL.

J is TRBJ2-7 and V is TRBV21-1. TRBV21-1 counts as a pseudogene. This CDR3 is 10 amino acids long. The CDR3 loop is CASSAYEQYF. The CDR3 DNA reads as TGTGCCAGCAGCGCCTACGAGCAGTACTTC.